One and the same sample provided the 26 T cell receptor beta chains below, sequenced in a study of blood T cell repertoires in COVID-19. Data came from immunoSEQ multiplex PCR; TCRdb stores just in-frame clones and leaves some out. The sample has under 200,000 clones, about 85% seen once. The sequenced material came from peripheral blood. These receptors were obtained from a woman of 80 years or more with acute or convalescent COVID-19.

The gene calls are TRBV27 and TRBJ1-1; no clear D gene. The CDR3 is made up of 14 amino acids. Trimming removed 1 base from V and 1 base from J, with 7 bases in between. Germline values: CDR1 MNHEY, CDR2 SMNVEV (reference sequence). The CDR3 loop is CASSLFGRNTEAFF. In nucleotides, the CDR3 is TGTGCCAGCAGTTTATTTGGCCGGAACACTGAAGCTTTCTTT.

The J gene is TRBJ1-2, the V gene TRBV19; tentative D call: TRBD1 (5 bases). The V gene lost 6 bases and the J gene lost 1 base, with 9 bases spanning the gap. Germline V lookup: CDR1 LNHDA, CDR2 SQIVND (reference sequence). The CDR3 runs 13 residues. The CDR3 region is CASRDTNNYGYTF. DNA of the CDR3: TGTGCCAGTAGGGACACAAATAACTATGGCTACACCTTC.

This rearrangement joins TRBV7-9 to TRBJ1-3; the D is unclear. The germline V and J ends were trimmed by 0 bases and 4 bases, with 7 bases remaining between them. This CDR3 contains 14 residues. Germline-derived CDR1 and CDR2 are SEHNR and FQNEAQ (reference sequence). CDR3 sequence: CASSLAFRGNTIYF. The DNA of the CDR3 is TGTGCCAGCAGCTTAGCTTTTAGAGGAAACACCATATATTTT.

A word on this clone: Relative to the germline gene, one junction end is altered; a read error may explain this. The chain joins TRBV10-3 to TRBJ2-3, with a tentative D call TRBD2 (6 bases). The CDR3 consists of 13 residues. The germline CDR1 and CDR2 sequences are ENHRY and SYGVKD. CDR3: CAISESSVDTQYF. Here the CDR3 DNA reads TGTGCCATCAGCGAGTCTAGCGTGGATACGCAGTATTTT.

V gene TRBV6-4 combines with J gene TRBJ2-2; 8 bases align to TRBD1. The CDR3 sequence is 15 residues long. The germline V gene has CDR1 MRHNA and CDR2 SNTAGT. J gave up 4 bases and V 6 bases, and 7 bases lay outside the gene matches. The CDR3 sequence is CASSKDRAGTGELFF. CDR3 DNA: TGTGCCAGCAGCAAGGACAGGGCGGGCACCGGGGAGCTGTTTTTT.

The gene calls are TRBV7-2 and TRBJ2-1, with TRBD2 matching 10 bases. Germline V gene sequence: CDR1 SGHTA, CDR2 FQGNSA. The CDR3 consists of 17 residues. V gave up 0 bases and J gave up 8 bases; unmatched junction bases: 10. The CDR3 loop reads CASSLAAASGGLYEQFF. The CDR3 DNA reads TGTGCCAGCAGCTTAGCGGCGGCTAGCGGGGGATTGTATGAGCAGTTCTTC.

The gene calls are TRBV6-2 or TRBV6-3 and TRBJ2-5; D is possibly TRBD2 (6 bases). This CDR3 spans 16 amino acids. Trimming shortened V by 6 bases and J by 2 bases, and 19 bases separated the two germline ends. The germline V gene encodes CDR1 MNHEY and CDR2 SVGEGT. The CDR3 region is CASRPTPTGRQETQYF. The DNA for the CDR3 is TGTGCCAGCAGACCTACCCCGACCGGGAGACAAGAGACCCAGTACTTC.

The chain recombines TRBV13 with TRBJ1-4; 10 bases fit TRBD1. Trimming at V came to 3 bases and at J to 4 bases, leaving 5 bases not matched to a gene. The germline V gene has CDR1 PRHDT and CDR2 FYEKMQ (reference sequence). The CDR3 extends over 16 amino acids. The CDR3, as DNA: TGTGCCAGCAGCTTGACAGGGGGCAGTTTTAATGAAAAACTGTTTTTT. Protein product: CASSLTGGSFNEKLFF.

The gene calls are TRBV6-5 and TRBJ1-6; no clear D. The V end lost 2 bases, the J end lost 0 bases, and 8 bases lay between the germline ends. This CDR3 contains 16 residues. Germline V gives CDR1 MNHEY, CDR2 SVGAGI. This CDR3 reads CASSYTGSSYNSPLHF. CDR3 DNA: TGTGCCAGCAGTTACACGGGGAGCTCCTATAATTCACCCCTCCACTTT.

The chain links TRBV6-2 or TRBV6-3 to TRBJ1-6, with 7 bases matching TRBD1. V lost 2 bases, J lost 10 bases, and 11 bases stayed unmatched. The CDR3 is made up of 16 amino acids. Germline V gene data show CDR1 as MNHEY and CDR2 as SVGEGT. CDR3 nucleotide sequence: TGTGCCAGCAGTTACCGCTCAGGGGGTTGGGGATCACCCCTCCACTTT. It translates to CASSYRSGGWGSPLHF.

CDR3 bases: TGTGCCAGCAGCTTAGTAGCGGGGGGAAACACCGGGGAGCTGTTTTTT. Translated: CASSLVAGGNTGELFF. V usage is TRBV7-2 and J usage is TRBJ2-2; TRBD2 matches 10 bases. The CDR3 consists of 16 residues. CDR1 is SGHTA, CDR2 FQGNSA, per germline. The V segment lost 1 base and the J segment 2 bases; nucleotides outside the gene matches: 1. Together with reference TRBV7-2 and TRBJ2-2, the CDR3 gives the full variable domain: GAGVSQSPSNKVTEKGKDVELRCDPISGHTALYWYRQSLGQGLEFLIYFQGNSAPDKSGLPSDRFSAERTGGSVSTLTIQRTQQEDSAVYLCASSLVAGGNTGELFFGEGSRLTVL.

V and J are TRBV6-5 and TRBJ1-5; D remains unclear. V was trimmed by 5 bases and J by 0 bases, leaving 8 bases between them. This CDR3 comprises 14 residues. CDR1 is MNHEY and CDR2 is SVGAGI in the germline V gene. CDR3 sequence (DNA): TGTGCCAGCAGTCTAGACGGTAGCAATCAGCCCCAGCATTTT. It specifies CASSLDGSNQPQHF.

The chain recombines TRBV24-1 with TRBJ1-2, with 8 bases that match TRBD1. The length of the CDR3 is 13 residues. J was trimmed by 8 bases and V by 4 bases; bases with no gene match: 5. Germline V CDR1 and CDR2: KGHDR, SFDVKD. The CDR3 sequence: CATSDRQGQGYTF. The CDR3 coding sequence is TGTGCCACCAGTGACCGACAGGGGCAGGGCTACACCTTC.

This sequence joins TRBV7-6 and TRBJ2-6, with D tentatively TRBD2 (6 bases). In germline, CDR1 is SGHVS, CDR2 FNYEAQ. The CDR3 has 16 residues. The V gene lost 4 bases and the J gene lost 1 base, with 11 bases spanning the gap. For the CDR3, the DNA is TGTGCCAGCAGCTCCGCAGGGACTTCTGGGGCCAACGTCCTGACTTTC. Protein: CASSSAGTSGANVLTF.

This chain links TRBV5-5 with TRBJ2-7; D call uncertain. The CDR3 has 13 amino acids. V dropped 7 bases and J dropped 0 bases, with 11 bases sitting between them. CDR1 SGHKS and CDR2 YYEKEE come from the germline V gene (reference sequence). The CDR3 sequence is CASQPGFSYEQYF. The CDR3 DNA is TGTGCCAGCCAACCCGGGTTCTCCTACGAGCAGTACTTC. Together with reference TRBV5-5 and TRBJ2-7, the CDR3 gives the full variable domain: DAGVTQSPTHLIKTRGQQVTLRCSPISGHKSVSWYQQVLGQGPQFIFQYYEKEERGRGNFPDRFSARQFPNYSSELNVNALLLGDSALYLCASQPGFSYEQYFGPGTRLTVT.

V usage is TRBV7-2 and J usage is TRBJ2-3; D call uncertain. Trimming cost V 5 bases and J 2 bases, with 14 bases left between them. Germline V gene lookup returns CDR1 SGHTA and CDR2 FQGNSA. The CDR3 is made up of 15 amino acids. The CDR3 loop is CASSHPRSYTDTQYF. In nucleotides, the CDR3 is TGTGCCAGCAGCCACCCGAGGTCATACACAGATACGCAGTATTTT.

The chain is built from TRBV12-3 or TRBV12-4 and TRBJ1-5, with D maybe TRBD1 (5 bases). This CDR3 region has 13 residues. V lost 1 base and J 5 bases, leaving 6 bases between the germline ends. CDR3 loop: CASSLGRDQPQHF. The CDR3 coding sequence is TGTGCCAGCAGTTTAGGCAGGGATCAGCCCCAGCATTTT.

This clone appeared a few times. The chain carries TRBV2 and TRBJ1-5; 7 bases are shared with TRBD1. Germline CDR1 reads SNHLY; CDR2 reads FYNNEI. Trimming cost V 1 base and J 6 bases; bases outside gene matches: 6. There are 15 residues in the CDR3. The CDR3 sequence: CASSEVTGIGQPQHF. The CDR3 DNA follows: TGTGCCAGCAGTGAAGTGACAGGGATCGGTCAGCCCCAGCATTTT.

The chain uses TRBV19 and TRBJ1-1, with a possible D match to TRBD1 (5 bases). The CDR3 is 14 amino acids. V lost 7 bases and J 2 bases, leaving 14 bases between the germline ends. Per the germline V gene, CDR1 is LNHDA and CDR2 is SQIVND (reference sequence). The CDR3: CASIPRGGNTEAFF. CDR3 bases: TGTGCCAGTATCCCCCGGGGGGGAAACACTGAAGCTTTCTTT.

The V gene is TRBV7-3, the J gene TRBJ1-2; 7 positions agree with TRBD1. Germline V lookup: CDR1 SGHTA, CDR2 FQGTGA. The CDR3 extends over 16 amino acids. Losses at the gene ends were 6 bases for V and 2 bases for J; bases not matched to a gene: 12. The CDR3 here is CASSPPSQGGNYGYTF. Here the CDR3 DNA reads TGTGCCAGCAGTCCGCCCTCTCAGGGGGGAAACTATGGCTACACCTTC.

The CDR3 here is CASSSSWTGPSGNTIYF. As DNA, the CDR3 is TGTGCCAGTAGTTCCTCCTGGACAGGGCCCTCTGGAAACACCATATATTTT. This chain connects TRBV19 to TRBJ1-3, with TRBD1 matching over 8 bases. V dropped 5 bases and J dropped 0; count of bases not matched to a gene: 9. The CDR3 length is 17 residues. Germline V gene lookup returns CDR1 LNHDA and CDR2 SQIVND (reference sequence).

The chain recombines TRBV6-1 with TRBJ2-1, with 9 bases matching TRBD2. The trim removed 3 bases at V and 10 bases at J, leaving 7 bases unmatched. Germline assignment: CDR1 MNHNS and CDR2 SASEGT. This CDR3 spans 14 amino acids. The CDR3 sequence: CASSEGLAGDEQFF. CDR3 nucleotides: TGTGCCAGCAGTGAGGGGTTAGCGGGAGACGAGCAGTTCTTC.

This chain links TRBV19 with TRBJ2-7, with D possibly matching TRBD2 (7 bases). Trimming stripped 1 base from V and 5 bases from J, with 15 bases between. The CDR3 has 15 residues. From germline, CDR1 is LNHDA and CDR2 SQIVND (reference sequence). In DNA, the CDR3 is TGTGCCAGTAGTATAGCCCCTGGGGGGGGCCACGAGCAGTACTTC. It yields the protein CASSIAPGGGHEQYF.

The V and J genes are TRBV5-1 and TRBJ2-2, with 13 bases that match TRBD2. V trimming: 2 bases; J trimming: 7 bases; junction bases outside the gene matches: 8. This CDR3 spans 17 amino acids. CDR1 is SGHRS, CDR2 YFSETQ, per germline. CDR3: CASSFGLAGVPGGELFF. CDR3 DNA sequence: TGCGCCAGCAGCTTCGGACTAGCGGGGGTCCCGGGCGGGGAGCTGTTTTTT.

This clone turned up a few times. The V gene is TRBV30, the J gene TRBJ2-1; 7 nucleotides agree with TRBD2. The CDR3 covers 14 residues. The V and J ends lost 1 base and 5 bases, in that order; junction bases with no gene match: 5. The germline gives CDR1 GTSNPN, CDR2 SVGIG (reference sequence). The chain's CDR3 is CAWSAGGRHNEQFF. For the CDR3, the DNA is TGTGCCTGGAGTGCGGGCGGGAGACACAATGAGCAGTTCTTC.

V gene TRBV7-8 combines with J gene TRBJ2-5; 9 nucleotides agree with TRBD2. Germline trimming cut 0 bases from V and 4 bases from J; bases unmatched to any gene: 6. The CDR3 totals 16 residues. Germline values: CDR1 SGHVS, CDR2 FQNEAQ. The CDR3 nucleotides are TGTGCCAGCAGCTTAGCTCTAGCGGGAAGGGCAGAGACCCAGTACTTC. Its protein is CASSLALAGRAETQYF.